Below, 20 T cell receptor beta chains from the same sample are listed, as sequenced in a study of long-term antiretroviral therapy in people with HIV. Sequencing used immunoSEQ v3.0 at survey level. TCRdb keeps only in-frame clones here, not all; method: immunoSEQ multiplex PCR. The sample contains under 45,000 clones, under 85% of which appear only once. The source material was unsorted PBMCs, sampled 1 year after starting antiretroviral therapy. The receptor set was obtained from a man between 18 and 29 years old with HIV.

The chain uses TRBV12-5 and TRBJ1-1; a weak D match, TRBD1 (5 bases). Trimming removed 3 bases at V and 5 bases at J, with 16 bases between. Germline V lookup: CDR1 LGHNT, CDR2 FRNRAP. The CDR3 totals 15 residues. The CDR3 coding sequence is TGTGCTAGTGGTTTTGCAGGGAGTATAGGGACTGAAGCTTTCTTT. Translated, it gives CASGFAGSIGTEAFF.

The J gene is TRBJ2-1, the V gene TRBV7-2; TRBD2 matches 15 bases. The germline V gene has CDR1 SGHTA and CDR2 FQGNSA. V lost 5 bases, J lost 8 bases, and 4 bases stayed unmatched. The CDR3 extends over 15 amino acids. DNA for the CDR3: TGTGCCAGCAGCGCCGGGACTAGCGGGAGGCATGAGCAGTTCTTC. It encodes CASSAGTSGRHEQFF.

The chain carries TRBV5-1 and TRBJ1-2; TRBD1 agrees at 9 bases. CDR1 SGHRS and CDR2 YFSETQ come from the germline V gene. Unmatched junction bases numbered 5, after V lost 5 bases and J lost 6 bases. The CDR3 covers 13 residues. CDR3 in DNA: TGCGCCAGCAGTTCACAGGGGGCTGATGGCTACACCTTC. Encoded protein: CASSSQGADGYTF.

This rearrangement joins TRBV7-9 to TRBJ1-6; no definite D call. Germline CDR1 reads SEHNR; CDR2 reads FQNEAQ (reference sequence). V was cut by 6 bases and J by 5 bases, with 5 bases left in between. The CDR3 loop spans 12 amino acids. The DNA of the CDR3 is TGTGCCAGCAGTAGGGATAATTCACCCCTCCACTTT. It specifies CASSRDNSPLHF.

The chain recombines TRBV7-6 with TRBJ2-7; D tentatively reads TRBD1 or TRBD2 (5 bases each). The germline CDR1 and CDR2 sequences are SGHVS and FNYEAQ. Trimming removed 4 bases at V and 2 bases at J, with 12 bases between. The CDR3 runs 14 residues. CDR3 nucleotide sequence: TGTGCCAGCAGCTCGGGGCCGATACCCTACGAGCAGTACTTC. Residues: CASSSGPIPYEQYF.

The V call is TRBV4-3, the J call TRBJ2-7, with 10 positions matching TRBD2. This CDR3 has 17 residues. V lost 0 bases and J lost 4; bases outside the gene matches: 9. Germline V gene sequence: CDR1 LGHNA, CDR2 YSLEER. The CDR3 DNA follows: TGCGCCAGCAGCCAAGAGTCCCCGCTAGCGGGAGATTACGAGCAGTACTTC. Its translation is CASSQESPLAGDYEQYF.

The chain joins TRBV18 to TRBJ1-1; D gene uncertain. The CDR3 loop spans 17 amino acids. Germline assignment: CDR1 KGHSH and CDR2 LQKENI. Trimming left V 1 base short and J 0 bases short, with 15 bases between. This CDR3 is CASSPLGIGRLNTEAFF. In DNA, the CDR3 is TGTGCCAGCTCACCACTCGGGATAGGGCGGTTGAACACTGAAGCTTTCTTT.

V is TRBV27 and J is TRBJ2-7; possibly TRBD1 or TRBD2 for D (6 bases each). Germline CDR1 and CDR2: MNHEY and SMNVEV (reference sequence). V was trimmed by 0 bases and J by 3 bases, leaving 15 bases between them. The CDR3 covers 16 residues. CDR3 DNA sequence: TGTGCCAGCAGTTTATCGATCCCGGGGGCGGACTACGAGCAGTACTTC. Translation gives CASSLSIPGADYEQYF.

Only one count was recorded for this clone. The V gene is TRBV27, the J gene TRBJ2-2; D gene ambiguous. Germline CDR1 reads MNHEY; CDR2 reads SMNVEV (reference sequence). Trimming took 3 bases from V and 9 from J, leaving 11 bases between them. The CDR3 contains 13 residues. CDR3 residues: CASSFAGSRELFF. In nucleotides, the CDR3 is TGTGCCAGCAGTTTCGCCGGTTCAAGGGAGCTGTTTTTT.

With regard to this clone: The same CDR3 is also encoded by other DNA sequences in this sample. The chain uses TRBV18 and TRBJ1-1, with no clear D. The germline CDR1 and CDR2 sequences are KGHSH and LQKENI. V was pared by 3 bases and J by 3 bases, with 11 bases between. The CDR3 length is 14 residues. The CDR3 nucleotides are TGTGCCAGCTCACCTAGGGATGGGGACACTGAAGCTTTCTTT. This codes for CASSPRDGDTEAFF.

This clone was recorded a few times. The chain combines TRBV27 with TRBJ2-7, with D perhaps TRBD1 (6 bases). Trimming took 5 bases from V and 2 from J, leaving 13 bases between them. The CDR3 covers 14 residues. Germline V gives CDR1 MNHEY, CDR2 SMNVEV (reference sequence). Written as DNA, the CDR3 is TGTGCCAGCAGTGTAACCGGGACAACCTACGAGCAGTACTTC. Amino acid sequence: CASSVTGTTYEQYF.

This clone was detected only a few times. V gene TRBV7-9 combines with J gene TRBJ1-2, with a possible D match to TRBD1 (5 bases). This CDR3 region has 14 residues. Germline V lookup: CDR1 SEHNR, CDR2 FQNEAQ (reference sequence). V lost 5 bases and J 8 bases, leaving 18 bases between the germline ends. In nucleotides, the CDR3 is TGTGCCAGCAGCATGGATAGGGGAGTGGAAGGCTACACCTTC. Its translation is CASSMDRGVEGYTF.

V is TRBV15 and J is TRBJ1-4; D remains ambiguous. Germline V CDR1 and CDR2: LNHNV, YYDKDF (reference sequence). Trimming left V 4 bases short and J 0 bases short, with 9 bases between. CDR3 size: 15 residues. This chain's CDR3 is CATSTSRPTNEKLFF. The CDR3 nucleotides are TGTGCCACCAGCACCTCCCGCCCAACTAATGAAAAACTGTTTTTT.

The rearrangement uses TRBV7-3 and TRBJ2-1, with D perhaps matching TRBD2 (5 bases). This CDR3 comprises 17 residues. Per the germline V gene, CDR1 is SGHTA and CDR2 is FQGTGA. Trimming stripped 4 bases from V and 5 bases from J, with 21 bases between. In DNA form, the CDR3 reads TGTGCCAGCAGCTCTATCCCGGGGATCAGCACTAACAATGAGCAGTTCTTC. Its protein product is CASSSIPGISTNNEQFF.

The V and J genes are TRBV7-2 and TRBJ2-5; 8 bases fit TRBD1. Per germline, CDR1 SGHTA and CDR2 FQGNSA. V dropped 5 bases and J dropped 4; count of bases not matched to a gene: 9. The CDR3 has 15 amino acids. The CDR3 is CASSARDRGGETQYF. The DNA for the CDR3 is TGTGCCAGCAGCGCCCGCGACAGGGGAGGAGAGACCCAGTACTTC.

The chain recombines TRBV27 with TRBJ2-7, with 8 bases that match TRBD1. J gave up 2 bases and V 2 bases, and 5 bases lay outside the gene matches. CDR3 size: 15 residues. Germline V gene sequence: CDR1 MNHEY, CDR2 SMNVEV (reference sequence). CDR3 amino acids: CASSLLGQVPYEQYF. The CDR3, as DNA: TGTGCCAGCAGTTTACTGGGACAGGTACCCTACGAGCAGTACTTC.

The chain combines TRBV5-1 with TRBJ2-7; D gene uncertain. Trimming cost V 0 bases and J 3 bases, with 13 bases left between them. Germline assignment: CDR1 SGHRS and CDR2 YFSETQ. The CDR3 extends over 15 amino acids. The CDR3: CASSLDSGGLYEQYF. In nucleotides, the CDR3 is TGCGCCAGCAGCTTGGATAGTGGTGGGCTCTACGAGCAGTACTTC. The entire variable domain, with the rest obtained from reference TRBV5-1 and TRBJ2-7, is as follows: KAGVTQTPRYLIKTRGQQVTLSCSPISGHRSVSWYQQTPGQGLQFLFEYFSETQRNKGNFPGRFSGRQFSNSRSEMNVSTLELGDSALYLCASSLDSGGLYEQYFGPGTRLTVT.

The genes are TRBV18 and TRBJ2-7, with D possibly matching TRBD1 (6 bases). Germline values: CDR1 KGHSH, CDR2 LQKENI. This CDR3 is built from 13 residues. Trimming left V 2 bases short and J 3 bases short, with 8 bases between. The CDR3 protein is CASSPRTDYEQYF. In DNA, the CDR3 is TGTGCCAGCTCACCAAGGACAGACTACGAGCAGTACTTC.

The chain is built from TRBV2 and TRBJ2-5; 7 nucleotides line up with TRBD2. This CDR3 region has 14 residues. From germline, CDR1 is SNHLY and CDR2 FYNNEI. V lost 2 bases, J lost 5 bases, and 5 bases stayed unmatched. CDR3 nucleotide sequence: TGTGCCAGCAGTGAAAGTGCCGGGGGGGAGACCCAGTACTTC. Amino acid sequence: CASSESAGGETQYF.

The chain combines TRBV5-6 with TRBJ1-1, with a tentative D call TRBD1 (6 bases). The CDR3 runs 13 residues. The V and J ends lost 2 bases and 4 bases respectively, with 9 bases between them. CDR1 and CDR2 from the germline V gene are SGHDT and YYEEEE. The CDR3 spells CASSFYRVTEAFF. The CDR3 nucleotides read TGTGCCAGCAGCTTCTACAGGGTCACTGAAGCTTTCTTT.